What follows are 16 T cell receptor beta chains derived from one specimen sequenced in a study of blood T cell repertoires in COVID-19. Profiling relied on immunoSEQ multiplex PCR, and the TCRdb table lists in-frame clones only, not all of them. The sample lists tens of thousands of clones, 80% occurring once. Sequenced: peripheral blood. These receptors came from a man in his 60s with acute or convalescent COVID-19.

The rearrangement links TRBV6-5 to TRBJ1-2; D may be TRBD1 (6 bases). This CDR3 has 14 residues. Germline CDR1 MNHEY, CDR2 SVGAGI. Trimming took off 6 bases at V and 0 bases at J, with 11 bases between the two ends. This CDR3 reads CASRQQGANYGYTF. In DNA, the CDR3 is TGTGCCAGCAGGCAACAGGGAGCTAACTATGGCTACACCTTC.

The chain is built from TRBV7-9 and TRBJ1-3, with D unclear. The V end lost 2 bases, the J end lost 3 bases, and 11 bases lay between the germline ends. In germline, CDR1 is SEHNR, CDR2 FQNEAQ (reference sequence). CDR3 length: 15 residues. CDR3 in amino acids: CASSLLQARGNTIYF. CDR3 DNA sequence: TGTGCCAGCAGCTTACTCCAAGCCCGTGGAAACACCATATATTTT.

The gene calls are TRBV27 and TRBJ1-2; 8 bases agree with TRBD1. Losses at the gene ends were 3 bases for V and 7 bases for J; bases not matched to a gene: 13. The CDR3 extends over 16 amino acids. CDR1 MNHEY and CDR2 SMNVEV come from the germline V gene (reference sequence). CDR3 in DNA: TGTGCCAGCAGTTTGGTAGAGGGCAGGGGGCCCGGTGGCTACACCTTC. Protein sequence: CASSLVEGRGPGGYTF.

Concerning this clone itself: Its ends do not fully match the called genes, so a read error is possible. The chain uses TRBV7-7 and TRBJ2-6; the match to TRBD2 covers 10 bases. The germline V gene has CDR1 SSHAT and CDR2 FNYEAQ (reference sequence). The CDR3 spans 20 residues. In DNA form, the CDR3 reads TGTGCTAGCAGCCCGCCCCCCCTGGGTCTAGCGGGGGCAGGGGCCAACGTCCTGACTTTC. This encodes CASSPPPLGLAGAGANVLTF.

The chain employs TRBV5-4 and TRBJ1-4, with 7 nucleotides matching TRBD1. CDR1 and CDR2 (germline): SGHNT, YYREEE (reference sequence). The CDR3 sequence is 14 residues long. Trimming cost V 4 bases and J 0 bases; bases outside gene matches: 0. The CDR3 loop is CASSQGATNEKLFF. DNA for the CDR3: TGTGCCAGCAGCCAGGGGGCAACTAATGAAAAACTGTTTTTT.

The genes are TRBV5-1 and TRBJ1-1; 9 positions match TRBD1. Trimming cost V 3 bases and J 2 bases; bases outside gene matches: 5. The germline CDR1 and CDR2 sequences are SGHRS and YFSETQ. The CDR3 consists of 15 residues. This CDR3 is CASSSPDRGNTEAFF. The CDR3 DNA is TGCGCCAGCAGCTCCCCGGACAGGGGAAACACTGAAGCTTTCTTT.

Within the sample, this clone is medium-sized. This chain joins TRBV7-6 and TRBJ2-5, with 7 bases aligning to TRBD2. Germline CDR1 SGHVS, CDR2 FNYEAQ. The CDR3 has 15 residues. The V gene end was trimmed by 1 base and the J gene end by 1 base; junction bases not matched to a gene: 3. The CDR3 nucleotides are TGTGCCAGCAGCTTAGGCGGGGGAGCCCAAGAGACCCAGTACTTC. This encodes CASSLGGGAQETQYF.

The V gene is TRBV23-1, the J gene TRBJ2-7, with 7 bases identical to TRBD1. TRBV23-1 is assigned to the ORF class and has an uncertain function. The CDR3 has 15 residues. The trim removed 3 bases at V and 2 bases at J, leaving 7 bases unmatched. The CDR3 protein is CASSHQPGQTYEQYF. As DNA, the CDR3 is TGCGCCAGCAGTCATCAACCGGGACAGACCTACGAGCAGTACTTC.

This clone has more than one count but fewer than ten. DNA for the CDR3: TGTGCCAGCAGCTCCGCAGGGGGCGTTTACAATGAGCAGTTCTTC. As protein: CASSSAGGVYNEQFF. The chain recombines TRBV11-3 with TRBJ2-1; the match to TRBD1 covers 8 bases. The V gene's germline CDR1 is SGHNT and CDR2 YENEEA. The CDR3 has 15 residues. V trimming: 4 bases; J trimming: 4 bases; junction bases outside the gene matches: 6. Together with reference TRBV11-3 and TRBJ2-1, the CDR3 gives the full variable domain: EAGVVQSPRYKIIEKKQPVAFWCNPISGHNTLYWYLQNLGQGPELLIRYENEEAVDDSQLPKDRFSAERLKGVDSTLKIQPAELGDSAVYLCASSSAGGVYNEQFFGPGTRLTVL.

V usage is TRBV3-1 (or the pseudogene TRBV3-2) and J usage is TRBJ2-7; 8 bases match TRBD1. The ends lost 0 bases at V and 6 bases at J; junction bases unmatched: 7. The CDR3 spans 15 residues. CDR1 and CDR2 (germline): LGHDT, YNNKEL (reference sequence). CDR3 amino acids: CASSQDRTGRGEQYF. CDR3 DNA sequence: TGTGCCAGCAGCCAAGACCGGACAGGGCGTGGCGAGCAGTACTTC.

The chain carries TRBV2 and TRBJ2-3; D ambiguous. CDR3 size: 13 residues. V was cut by 11 bases and J by 0 bases, with 12 bases left in between. Germline loops: CDR1 SNHLY, CDR2 FYNNEI. CDR3 protein: CACSRWSTDTQYF. In nucleotides, the CDR3 is TGTGCCTGCTCTAGGTGGAGCACAGATACGCAGTATTTT.

The V gene is TRBV2, the J gene TRBJ1-5; D is possibly TRBD1 (5 bases). Germline CDR1 and CDR2: SNHLY and FYNNEI. The CDR3 consists of 15 residues. V lost 6 bases, J lost 2 bases, and 14 bases lay in between. CDR3 region: CASRTLREGNQPQHF. The CDR3 DNA sequence: TGTGCCAGCAGGACCCTCAGGGAAGGCAATCAGCCCCAGCATTTT.

V and J are TRBV12-3 or TRBV12-4 and TRBJ2-3, with D possibly TRBD2 on 6 matching bases. The CDR3 spans 13 residues. Between the trimmed V and J ends, which lost 0 bases and 5 bases, there was a span of 6 bases. In DNA, the CDR3 is TGTGCCAGCAGTTTAGCGGGGGGAGATACGCAGTATTTT. It specifies CASSLAGGDTQYF.

This clone has more than one count but fewer than ten. The chain carries TRBV12-3 or TRBV12-4 and TRBJ2-6; D uncertain. Between the trimmed V and J ends, which lost 4 bases and 4 bases, there was a span of 5 bases. The CDR3 extends over 13 amino acids. The DNA of the CDR3 is TGTGCCAGCAGTTCTAGGGGGGCCAACGTCCTGACTTTC. It specifies CASSSRGANVLTF.

There are a few counts of this clone. The V gene is TRBV19, the J gene TRBJ1-2; TRBD1 matches 8 bases. V shed 3 bases, J shed 4 bases, and the junction held 4 bases outside the gene matches. This CDR3 spans 14 amino acids. The germline CDR1 and CDR2 sequences are LNHDA and SQIVND (reference sequence). DNA for the CDR3: TGTGCCAGTAGTATTCAGGGGGCGAGCTATGGCTACACCTTC. Protein sequence: CASSIQGASYGYTF.

V is TRBV3-1 (or the pseudogene TRBV3-2) and J is TRBJ2-1; D unclear. Germline V lookup: CDR1 LGHDT, CDR2 YNNKEL (reference sequence). Trimming removed 0 bases at V and 6 bases at J, with 15 bases between. This CDR3 comprises 16 residues. This CDR3 reads CASSQDARRMVNEQFF. CDR3 DNA sequence: TGTGCCAGCAGCCAAGATGCACGGCGGATGGTCAATGAGCAGTTCTTC.